Each of the 13 T cell receptor beta chains below was sequenced from the same sample in a study of technical replicates of blood from a handful of donors. The protocol was immunoSEQ multiplex PCR, while the TCRdb copy is restricted to in-frame clones and leaves out a portion. Of roughly 100,000 clones in the sample, roughly 95% were seen once. The specimen sequenced was T cells isolated from PBMCs. These receptors were collected from a human donor in good health.

The chain uses TRBV5-1 and TRBJ1-1; maybe TRBD1 (5 bases). Deletions cut 0 bases from V and 5 bases from J, with 17 bases between. The CDR3 is 16 residues long. Germline assignment: CDR1 SGHRS and CDR2 YFSETQ. The CDR3 DNA sequence: TGCGCCAGCAGCTTGGAACCAGGGTATGCTGAAACTGAAGCTTTCTTT. Its translation is CASSLEPGYAETEAFF.

The chain links TRBV18 to TRBJ1-1; 10 positions match TRBD1. Germline V gene sequence: CDR1 KGHSH, CDR2 LQKENI. The CDR3 extends over 17 amino acids. Trimming cost V 2 bases and J 6 bases; bases outside gene matches: 12. CDR3 in amino acids: CASSPRPAGQGSSEAFF. The CDR3 nucleotides are TGTGCCAGCTCACCAAGGCCGGCGGGACAGGGGAGTTCTGAAGCTTTCTTT.

The chain is built from TRBV6-1 and TRBJ2-5, with TRBD1 matching over 9 bases. V shed 1 base, J shed 6 bases, and the junction held 9 bases outside the gene matches. The CDR3 covers 16 residues. The V gene's germline CDR1 is MNHNS and CDR2 SASEGT. CDR3 sequence reads: CASSEVWGQGWKTQYF. Written as DNA, the CDR3 is TGTGCCAGCAGTGAAGTTTGGGGACAGGGTTGGAAGACCCAGTACTTC.

The chain combines TRBV5-1 with TRBJ1-1; no clear D gene. Germline values: CDR1 SGHRS, CDR2 YFSETQ. V dropped 0 bases and J dropped 1 base, with 10 bases sitting between them. This CDR3 contains 15 residues. The CDR3 nucleotides read TGCGCCAGCAGCTTGGCCGACGAGGGGAACACTGAAGCTTTCTTT. Encoded protein: CASSLADEGNTEAFF.

CDR3 loop: CASSSLTSGGEQYF. The CDR3 DNA is TGTGCCAGCAGCTCGCTAACCTCAGGGGGCGAGCAGTACTTC. J is TRBJ2-7 and V is TRBV11-3; 7 positions agree with TRBD1. V dropped 4 bases and J dropped 6; count of bases not matched to a gene: 9. This CDR3 region has 14 residues. The germline V gene encodes CDR1 SGHNT and CDR2 YENEEA.

The chain carries TRBV19 and TRBJ2-1, with 7 nucleotides matching TRBD1. Losses at the gene ends were 7 bases for V and 8 bases for J; bases not matched to a gene: 14. The V gene's germline CDR1 is LNHDA and CDR2 SQIVND (reference sequence). This CDR3 is 15 amino acids long. This CDR3 is CASTLGGLPYDEQFF. The CDR3 DNA sequence: TGTGCCAGTACCCTAGGGGGCCTCCCTTACGATGAGCAGTTCTTC.

The CDR3 region is CASSDTPLSSFFEKLFF. In nucleotides, the CDR3 is TGTGCCAGCAGTGATACACCCCTGTCCAGTTTCTTTGAAAAACTGTTTTTT. V and J are TRBV6-1 and TRBJ1-4, with no clear D. Trimming cost V 3 bases and J 7 bases, with 21 bases left between them. CDR3 length: 17 residues. Germline lookup yields CDR1 MNHNS and CDR2 SASEGT.

V gene TRBV9 combines with J gene TRBJ2-1; 8 positions match TRBD2. Unmatched junction bases numbered 13, after V lost 4 bases and J lost 7 bases. Germline V gene data show CDR1 as SGDLS and CDR2 as YYNGEE. The CDR3 is made up of 16 amino acids. As DNA, the CDR3 is TGTGCCAGCAGCTCCCGTCACAGCGGGAGTCTAAATGAGCAGTTCTTC. Residues: CASSSRHSGSLNEQFF.

The CDR3 DNA sequence: TGTGCCAGCAGACAGGGGGACTATGGCTACACCTTC. Residues: CASRQGDYGYTF. This chain links TRBV6-5 with TRBJ1-2; 8 bases align to TRBD1. The germline V gene encodes CDR1 MNHEY and CDR2 SVGAGI. With V trimmed by 6 bases and J by 3 bases, 0 bases remained unmatched. This CDR3 is built from 12 residues.

V usage is TRBV4-1 and J usage is TRBJ2-5; possibly TRBD2 for D (7 bases). Trimming cost V 1 base and J 3 bases, with 9 bases left between them. The CDR3 has 14 residues. The germline CDR1 and CDR2 sequences are MGHRA and YSYEKL. CDR3 coding DNA: TGCGCCAGCAGCCAAGGCGGGGGCGAAGAGACCCAGTACTTC. This gives the protein CASSQGGGEETQYF.

The genes are TRBV2 and TRBJ2-1; 15 bases align to TRBD2. Germline CDR1 SNHLY, CDR2 FYNNEI. CDR3 length equals 15 residues. Trimming removed 6 bases from V and 9 bases from J; junction bases left unmatched: 6. CDR3 coding DNA: TGTGCCAGCAGGAGGACTAGCGGGAGGGCCGGTGAGCAGTTCTTC. Its protein product is CASRRTSGRAGEQFF.

In its sample, this clone was seen once. The chain joins TRBV5-6 to TRBJ1-2; a possible D gene is TRBD1 (5 bases). This CDR3 contains 13 residues. Trimming took off 6 bases at V and 2 bases at J, with 11 bases between the two ends. Germline CDR1 reads SGHDT; CDR2 reads YYEEEE. In DNA, the CDR3 is TGTGCCAGCACCGAAGGGGCGAACTATGGCTACACCTTC. Its translation: CASTEGANYGYTF.

V and J are TRBV19 and TRBJ1-2; D is possibly TRBD1 (5 bases). The CDR3 consists of 15 residues. Trimming shortened V by 7 bases and J by 2 bases, and 17 bases separated the two germline ends. Per the germline V gene, CDR1 is LNHDA and CDR2 is SQIVND (reference sequence). CDR3 bases: TGTGCCAGTACGGAAATCAGGGAAGCAAACTATGGCTACACCTTC. Amino acids: CASTEIREANYGYTF.